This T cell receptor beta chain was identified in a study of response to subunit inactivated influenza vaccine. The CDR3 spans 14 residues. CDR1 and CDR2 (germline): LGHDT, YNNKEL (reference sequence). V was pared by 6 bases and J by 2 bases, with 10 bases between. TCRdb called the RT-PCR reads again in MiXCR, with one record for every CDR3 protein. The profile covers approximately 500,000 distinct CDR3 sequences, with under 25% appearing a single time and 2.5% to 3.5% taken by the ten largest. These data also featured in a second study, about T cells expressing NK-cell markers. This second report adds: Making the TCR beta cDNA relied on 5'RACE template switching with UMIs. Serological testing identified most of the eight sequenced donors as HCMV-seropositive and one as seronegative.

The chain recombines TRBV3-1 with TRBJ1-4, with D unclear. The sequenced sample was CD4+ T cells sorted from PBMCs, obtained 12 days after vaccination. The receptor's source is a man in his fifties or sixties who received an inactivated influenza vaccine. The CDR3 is CASRHSRTNEKLFF. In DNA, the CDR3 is TGTGCCAGCAGACACTCGAGGACTAATGAAAAACTGTTTTTT.